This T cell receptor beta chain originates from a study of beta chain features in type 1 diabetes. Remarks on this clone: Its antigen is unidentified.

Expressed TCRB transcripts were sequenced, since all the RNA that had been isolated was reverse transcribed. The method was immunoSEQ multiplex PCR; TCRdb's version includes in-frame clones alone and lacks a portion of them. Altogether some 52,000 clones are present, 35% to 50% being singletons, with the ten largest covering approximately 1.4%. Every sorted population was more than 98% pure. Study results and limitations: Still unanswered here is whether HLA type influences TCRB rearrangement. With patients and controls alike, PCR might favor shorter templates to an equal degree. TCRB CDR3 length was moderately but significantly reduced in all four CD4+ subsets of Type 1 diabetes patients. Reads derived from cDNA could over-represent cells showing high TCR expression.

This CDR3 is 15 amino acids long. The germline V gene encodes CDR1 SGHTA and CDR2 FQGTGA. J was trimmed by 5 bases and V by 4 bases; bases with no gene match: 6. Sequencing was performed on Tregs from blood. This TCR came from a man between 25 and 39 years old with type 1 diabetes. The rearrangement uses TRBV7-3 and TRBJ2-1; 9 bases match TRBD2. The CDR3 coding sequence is TGTGCCAGCAGCTCCCCTAGCGGGAATAACAATGAGCAGTTCTTC. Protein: CASSSPSGNNNEQFF.